This entry concerns a single TCR beta chain. What it binds is not known. Sequencing was performed with immunoSEQ multiplex PCR; in TCRdb, only in-frame clones are kept and a portion is missing. Of about 6,200 clones listed, approximately 80% are singletons. These data originate in a study of chemoradiotherapy in HPV16-positive cancers. Germline V gene lookup returns CDR1 SGHAT and CDR2 FQDESV (reference sequence). V lost 5 bases, J lost 8 bases, and 7 bases stayed unmatched. The CDR3 covers 13 residues. Repertoires were sampled repeatedly during chemoradiotherapy. Regarding the study as a whole: Only two HPV16-positive patients supplied the functional HPV-specificity definition. Non-HPV-specific T cells did not expand in tumors during treatment, whereas candidate HPV-specific clones and E7-related motifs did.

This chain links TRBV11-1 with TRBJ1-2, with TRBD1 matching 8 bases. Here the sequenced sample was tumor tissue, taken from a patient who underwent chemoradiotherapy. The receptor was derived from a human donor with HPV-associated anogenital cancer. The CDR3 reads CASSLEDRVGYTF. CDR3 sequence (DNA): TGTGCCAGCAGCCTGGAGGACAGGGTCGGCTACACCTTC. The full variable domain, with the rest looked up from reference TRBV11-1 and TRBJ1-2, is EAEVAQSPRYKITEKSQAVAFWCDPISGHATLYWYRQILGQGPELLVQFQDESVVDDSQLPKDRFSAERLKGVDSTLKIQPAELGDSAMYLCASSLEDRVGYTFGSGTRLTVV.